This T cell receptor beta chain was obtained from a study of CD8 T cells in Susac syndrome (dated by TCRdb to about 2019). Turning to the overall study: The study used repertoire sequencing to test whether antigen drove CD8+ T cell activation and differentiation in Susac syndrome. The clonality of the CD8+ T cell repertoire was compared across about a dozen healthy donors, some 14 Susac syndrome patients and roughly 15 multiple sclerosis patients.

RNA was extracted with the RNeasy kit and roughly 0.5 to 1 ug was reverse transcribed using random hexamers. The immunoSEQ multiplex PCR assay, which covers 54 Vbeta and 13 Jbeta segments, was used to amplify TCR beta CDR3 regions. Bias from PCR amplification was corrected by using a synthetic template baseline for primer optimization and for computational correction. The study's processing was this. Reads were annotated to V, D and J genes according to IMGT and were analyzed with immunoSEQ Analyzer, with only productive sequences retained. To calculate clonality, Shannon entropy was normalized by log2 of the number of productive unique sequences and then subtracted from one. Public and private clones were assessed among the 100 most prevalent clones of each patient and control. Susac-specific clones were defined as absent from healthy and MS cohorts, about 1,100 published viral clones and other ImmuneACCESS disease sequences. TCRdb reprocessed the public reads (quality trimming at Q25 with fastp, clone calling with MiXCR) and kept in-frame beta chains. Entries that share a CDR3 protein sequence are merged under the most common genes and DNA. TCRdb, not the original authors, processed these V and J calls. The sample table holds around 280,000 distinct CDR3 sequences, of which approximately 81% were seen once. Over 0.095% of the sample is held by the ten biggest clonotypes.

On this clonotype itself: Its target antigen remains unknown. No much larger clone exists at a distance of one base, and base qualities are not known.

High-throughput TCR beta sequencing profiled peripheral blood CD8+ and CD4+ T cells from healthy donors, Susac syndrome patients and multiple sclerosis patients. The multiple sclerosis controls were treatment-naive patients who had stable or active relapsing-remitting disease and met the revised McDonald criteria. Bulk CD8+ and CD4+ T cells were purified by magnetic negative isolation, whereas CD8+ TEMRA cells were enriched by FACS. Blood was drawn into EDTA tubes, processed within 24 hours, and PBMCs were isolated by density gradient centrifugation. PBMCs intended for TCR sequencing were cryopreserved in liquid nitrogen and thawed later in a water bath at 37 degrees C. A purity of at least 90% was achieved for sorted or isolated CD4+, CD8+ and CD8+ TEMRA cells. In the germline V gene, CDR1 corresponds to SGHVS and CDR2 to FNYEAQ. Its CDR3 holds 16 amino acids, cysteine through phenylalanine. Of all the DNA, just the CDR3 is kept, 48 bases in frame from base 1. Germline trimming amounts to 3 bases on V and 6 bases on J, with 10 as the count of junction bases outside the gene matches.

The paper's findings and limits, for the study overall: The study acknowledged that relatively few individuals were included in the TCR sequencing and HLA analysis.

The sample comprised CD8+ T cells from PBMCs. The chain links TRBV7-6 with TRBJ1-2, with 10 bases in between that match TRBD1. This clonotype originated in a human donor with multiple sclerosis. The CDR3 here reads CASSLGTWDRGDGYTF. The bases are TGTGCCAGCAGCTTGGGGACGTGGGACAGGGGCGATGGCTACACCTTC. Here the CDR3 is joined to the reference TRBV7-6 and TRBJ1-2 genes, and the full variable domain is: GAGVSQSPRYKVTKRGQDVALRCDPISGHVSLYWYRQALGQGPEFLTYFNYEAQQDKSGLPNDRFSAERPEGSISTLTIQRTEQRDSAMYRCASSLGTWDRGDGYTFGSGTRLTVV.